A single TCR beta chain is shown here with its context. Its target is not known. Using immunoSEQ multiplex PCR, the repertoire was profiled, and TCRdb retains in-frame clones only, with some absent. The table has roughly 700,000 clones, 70% to 90% seen once. Treatment given: some 19 received Ad26.COV2.S at low or high dose, single or two shots; about 5 received placebo; per-sample allocation not given. Repertoires come from day 63 after the first vaccine or placebo injection. The data belong to a study of Ad26.COV2.S vaccination and SARS-CoV-2 variants. The study, taken as a whole, reports: Spike-specific TCR breadth was greater in vaccine than placebo recipients. Comparable non-spike TCR breadth was observed in vaccine and placebo recipients.

The sample was peripheral blood, taken in a trial of Ad26.COV2.S vaccine versus placebo. The receptor was derived from a person aged 18 to 59 who received the Ad26.COV2.S COVID-19 vaccine or a placebo.

The CDR3 DNA follows: TGTGCCAGCAGCCCCGGACAGGCTGACTATGGCTACACCTTC. Protein sequence: CASSPGQADYGYTF. The chain is built from TRBV7-2 and TRBJ1-2; 7 nucleotides align to TRBD1. Germline-derived CDR1 and CDR2 are SGHTA and FQGNSA. V was pared by 5 bases and J by 3 bases, with 6 bases of the junction left unmatched. This CDR3 is 14 amino acids long.